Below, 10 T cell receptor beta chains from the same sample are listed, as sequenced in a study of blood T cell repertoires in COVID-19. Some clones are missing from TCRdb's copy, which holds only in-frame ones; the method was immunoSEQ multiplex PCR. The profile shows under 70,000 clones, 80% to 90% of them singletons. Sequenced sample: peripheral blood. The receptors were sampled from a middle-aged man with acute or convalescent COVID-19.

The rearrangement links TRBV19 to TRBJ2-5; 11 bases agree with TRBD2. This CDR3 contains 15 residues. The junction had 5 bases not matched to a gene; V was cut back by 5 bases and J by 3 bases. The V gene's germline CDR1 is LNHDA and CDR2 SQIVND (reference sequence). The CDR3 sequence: CASSGLAGGEETQYF. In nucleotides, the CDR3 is TGTGCCAGTAGTGGGCTAGCGGGGGGAGAAGAGACCCAGTACTTC.

In nucleotides, the CDR3 is TGTGCCAGCAGCACCCGGGACACCGTCTCCTATAATTCACCCCTCCACTTT. It is translated as CASSTRDTVSYNSPLHF. This chain uses TRBV9 with TRBJ1-6; perhaps TRBD1 as D (6 bases). Germline lookup yields CDR1 SGDLS and CDR2 YYNGEE. There are 17 residues in the CDR3. V gave up 4 bases and J gave up 0 bases, with 14 bases separating them. The full variable domain, completed using reference TRBV9 and TRBJ1-6, is DSGVTQTPKHLITATGQRVTLRCSPRSGDLSVYWYQQSLDQGLQFLIQYYNGEERAKGNILERFSAQQFPDLHSELNLSSLELGDSALYFCASSTRDTVSYNSPLHFGNGTRLTVT.

CDR3 sequence: CASTPQGSGNQPQHF. CDR3 DNA: TGTGCCAGCACGCCCCAGGGATCAGGGAATCAGCCCCAGCATTTT. The gene calls are TRBV27 and TRBJ1-5; TRBD1 is a possible D gene (5 bases). Germline V lookup: CDR1 MNHEY, CDR2 SMNVEV (reference sequence). V was cut by 7 bases and J by 4 bases, with 17 bases left in between. The CDR3 length is 15 residues.

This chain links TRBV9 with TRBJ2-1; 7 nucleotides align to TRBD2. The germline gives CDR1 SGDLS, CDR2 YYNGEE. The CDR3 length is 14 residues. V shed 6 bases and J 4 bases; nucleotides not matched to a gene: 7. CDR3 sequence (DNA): TGTGCCAGCACCAATGGGGGGGGGTACAATGAGCAGTTCTTC. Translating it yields CASTNGGGYNEQFF.

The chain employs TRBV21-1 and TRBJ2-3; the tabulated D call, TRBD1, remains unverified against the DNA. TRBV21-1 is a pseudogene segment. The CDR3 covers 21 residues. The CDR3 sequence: CASSKALSVLAGIYLTDTQYF. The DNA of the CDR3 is TGTGCCAGCAGCAAAGCGCTTTCTGTTTTGGCAGGGATATATTTGACAGATACGCAGTATTTT.

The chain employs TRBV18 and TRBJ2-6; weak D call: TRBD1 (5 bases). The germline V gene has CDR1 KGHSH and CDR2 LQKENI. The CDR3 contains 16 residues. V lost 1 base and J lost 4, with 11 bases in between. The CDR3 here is CASSPQGASGANVLTF. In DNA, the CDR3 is TGTGCCAGCTCACCACAAGGGGCGAGCGGGGCCAACGTCCTGACTTTC.

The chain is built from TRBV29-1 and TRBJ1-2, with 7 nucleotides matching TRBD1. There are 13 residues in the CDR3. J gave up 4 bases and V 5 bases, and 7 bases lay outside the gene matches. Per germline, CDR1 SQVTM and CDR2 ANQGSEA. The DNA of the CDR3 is TGCAGCGTTACAGGGGATTTTAGCTATGGCTACACCTTC. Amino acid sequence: CSVTGDFSYGYTF. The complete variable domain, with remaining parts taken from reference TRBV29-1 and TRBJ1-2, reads SAVISQKPSRDICQRGTSLTIQCQVDSQVTMMFWYRQQPGQSLTLIATANQGSEATYESGFVIDKFPISRPNLTFSTLTVSNMSPEDSSIYLCSVTGDFSYGYTFGSGTRLTVV.

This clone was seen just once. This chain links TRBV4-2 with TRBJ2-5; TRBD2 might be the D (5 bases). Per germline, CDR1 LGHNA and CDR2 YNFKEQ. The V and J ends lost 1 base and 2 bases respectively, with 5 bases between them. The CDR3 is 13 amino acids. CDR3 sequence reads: CASSQGGQETQYF. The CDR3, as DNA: TGTGCCAGCAGCCAAGGCGGGCAAGAGACCCAGTACTTC.

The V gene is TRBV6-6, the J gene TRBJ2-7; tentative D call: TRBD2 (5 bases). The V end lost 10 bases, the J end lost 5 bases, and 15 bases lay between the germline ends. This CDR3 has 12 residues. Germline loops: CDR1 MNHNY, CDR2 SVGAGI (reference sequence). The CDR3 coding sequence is TGTGCCATAGGTAACGGGGTCGACGAGCAGTACTTC. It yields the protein CAIGNGVDEQYF.

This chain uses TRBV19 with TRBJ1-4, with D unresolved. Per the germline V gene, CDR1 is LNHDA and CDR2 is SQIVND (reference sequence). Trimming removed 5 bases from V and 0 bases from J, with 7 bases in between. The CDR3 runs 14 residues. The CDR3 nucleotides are TGTGCCAGTAGTCCCAGGACAACTAATGAAAAACTGTTTTTT. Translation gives CASSPRTTNEKLFF.